This TCR beta chain stems from a study of CXCR3-negative and CXCR3-positive naive CD8 T cells. Findings and limits, study-wide: The level of CXCR3 expression partially decreased after cryopreservation; the majority of assays used fresh PBMCs. Naive CXCR3-positive cells had TRB CDR3s more hydrophobic than those of CXCR3-negative naive cells. Between one naive subset and the other, surface CD5 was comparable, and TCR strength was inferred from TRB CDR3 properties.

CDR1 is MNHEY, CDR2 SVGAGI, per germline. CDR3 length: 15 amino acids. Among CD8+ T cells, naive ones were CD45RO-CCR7+CD27+CD95-. TRB cDNA was prepared as libraries by UMI-labeled 5' RACE. TCRdb reprocessed the 5' RACE reads and stores each CDR3 protein as one record, lacking DNA. This repertoire comprises around 120,000 distinct CDR3 sequences; its ten largest clones make up 0.59%. About this clonotype: Its antigen is currently unknown.

The gene calls are TRBV6-5 and TRBJ2-3; lacking DNA, the TRBD1 call made by TCRdb goes unchecked. This clonotype originated in a human donor in good health. Some clones in this sample may be carry-over from other donors' samples. Sequences were obtained from naive CXCR3+ CD8+ T cells from blood. Sample subset: CD45RO-CCR7+CD27+CD95- naive CD8+ T cells expressing CXCR3 (TNR3+). Here the CDR3 reads CASSPGAENTDTQYF.